Each of the 19 T cell receptor beta chains below was sequenced from the same sample in a study of blood T cell repertoires in COVID-19. Method: immunoSEQ multiplex PCR; TCRdb's copy keeps in-frame clones and lacks some. Counted here are 300,000 to 400,000 clones, about 87% occurring once; the ten biggest clones make up more than 5%. Sequences were obtained from PBMCs or T cells enriched from blood (not recorded which). The receptors were sampled from a man younger than 40 who had recovered from COVID-19.

J is TRBJ2-1 and V is TRBV5-8, with 8 bases lining up with TRBD1. Germline V CDR1 and CDR2: SGHTS, YDEGEE. The CDR3 totals 13 residues. J was trimmed by 7 bases and V by 3 bases; bases with no gene match: 3. The CDR3 sequence: CASSWTGRNEQFF. Here the CDR3 DNA reads TGTGCCAGCAGCTGGACAGGGCGGAATGAGCAGTTCTTC.

The chain links TRBV7-9 to TRBJ2-5; D might be TRBD1 (6 bases). The CDR3 covers 16 residues. Trimming cost V 2 bases and J 4 bases, with 17 bases left between them. CDR1 and CDR2 from the germline V gene are SEHNR and FQNEAQ (reference sequence). The DNA of the CDR3 is TGTGCCAGCAGCTTATCAAGTGGCAGGGGAAGAGAGACCCAGTACTTC. This translates into CASSLSSGRGRETQYF.

This chain connects TRBV27 to TRBJ1-3, with no clear D. V was pared by 2 bases and J by 0 bases, with 11 bases between. The CDR3 extends over 16 amino acids. CDR1 MNHEY and CDR2 SMNVEV come from the germline V gene (reference sequence). The CDR3 loop reads CASSLAGGFSGNTIYF. DNA of the CDR3: TGTGCCAGCAGTTTAGCGGGCGGCTTCTCTGGAAACACCATATATTTT.

This chain joins TRBV7-2 and TRBJ1-2; 7 bases are shared with TRBD1. The CDR3 loop spans 15 amino acids. Germline V gene data show CDR1 as SGHTA and CDR2 as FQGNSA. The junction had 4 bases not matched to a gene; V was cut back by 2 bases and J by 1 base. CDR3 coding DNA: TGTGCCAGCAGCTTATCGACAGGGTTTAACTATGGCTACACCTTC. As protein: CASSLSTGFNYGYTF.

The chain carries TRBV5-1 and TRBJ2-1; maybe TRBD2 (6 bases). The CDR3 loop spans 15 amino acids. Germline CDR1 reads SGHRS; CDR2 reads YFSETQ. The germline V and J ends were trimmed by 0 bases and 4 bases, with 11 bases remaining between them. In DNA form, the CDR3 reads TGCGCCAGCAGCTTGGTTGTGGGGGGATACAATGAGCAGTTCTTC. Translation gives CASSLVVGGYNEQFF.

This chain links TRBV19 with TRBJ1-6, with TRBD1 as a possible D gene (6 bases). Between the trimmed V and J ends, which lost 4 bases and 7 bases, there was a span of 17 bases. Germline CDR1 and CDR2: LNHDA and SQIVND (reference sequence). The CDR3 sequence is 16 residues long. CDR3 protein: CASSKRNRVVNSPLHF. The CDR3 DNA reads TGTGCCAGTAGTAAAAGGAACAGGGTGGTAAATTCACCCCTCCACTTT. The variable domain in full, completed from reference TRBV19 and TRBJ1-6, reads DGGITQSPKYLFRKEGQNVTLSCEQNLNHDAMYWYRQDPGQGLRLIYYSQIVNDFQKGDIAEGYSVSREKKESFPLTVTSAQKNPTAFYLCASSKRNRVVNSPLHFGNGTRLTVT.

The chain uses TRBV6-4 and TRBJ2-3; possible D gene TRBD2, 6 bases. The CDR3 spans 13 residues. CDR1 MRHNA and CDR2 SNTAGT come from the germline V gene. Deletions cut 5 bases from V and 6 bases from J, with 12 bases between. CDR3 coding DNA: TGTGCCAGCAGTAGGGACTGGGGGGATACGCAGTATTTT. It codes for CASSRDWGDTQYF.

V gene TRBV5-6 combines with J gene TRBJ1-2; TRBD1 aligns across 7 bases. Trimming at V came to 6 bases and at J to 5 bases, leaving 10 bases not matched to a gene. Germline CDR1 and CDR2: SGHDT and YYEEEE. The CDR3 extends over 14 amino acids. The CDR3 loop is CASILGGGGYGYTF. The DNA for the CDR3 is TGTGCCAGCATCCTAGGAGGGGGCGGGTATGGCTACACCTTC.

This chain links TRBV5-6 with TRBJ2-2; 11 bases are a match to TRBD2. Germline loops: CDR1 SGHDT, CDR2 YYEEEE. After removal of 0 bases from V and 7 bases from J, the junction contained 5 bases not matched to a gene. CDR3 length equals 16 residues. In DNA form, the CDR3 reads TGTGCCAGCAGCTTGGCACTAGCGGGGGTTAACGGGGAGCTGTTTTTT. Translating gives CASSLALAGVNGELFF.

The count of this clone is one. The genes are TRBV2 and TRBJ1-4; 8 nucleotides align to TRBD1. CDR3 length equals 13 residues. Looked up from germline, CDR1 is SNHLY and CDR2 is FYNNEI. The J segment lost 8 bases and the V segment lost 8 bases, leaving 7 bases of the junction unmatched. CDR3 in DNA: TGTGCCAGCGGGGACAGGTATCGAGAAAAACTGTTTTTT. Its translation: CASGDRYREKLFF.

The table lists this clone with a count of one. The rearrangement uses TRBV18 and TRBJ1-4; tentative D call: TRBD1 (5 bases). Germline V CDR1 and CDR2: KGHSH, LQKENI. V was trimmed by 4 bases and J by 8 bases, leaving 14 bases between them. The CDR3 is 14 residues long. In DNA, the CDR3 is TGTGCCAGCTCACTCCAGGGTGGTCGGGAAAAACTGTTTTTT. Protein product: CASSLQGGREKLFF.

The chain employs TRBV2 and TRBJ2-7; D not resolved. The CDR3 runs 12 residues. Germline V CDR1 and CDR2: SNHLY, FYNNEI. The germline V and J ends were trimmed by 2 bases and 6 bases, with 8 bases remaining between them. The CDR3: CASSERYIEQYF. CDR3 DNA: TGTGCCAGCAGTGAAAGATACATCGAGCAGTACTTC.

The CDR3 DNA sequence: TGTGCCACCAGCACAGACAGGGGGCATGAGCAGTTCTTC. Its translation is CATSTDRGHEQFF. This chain uses TRBV15 with TRBJ2-1, with 10 bases that match TRBD1. Trimming at V came to 4 bases and at J to 8 bases, leaving 2 bases not matched to a gene. Germline V lookup: CDR1 LNHNV, CDR2 YYDKDF (reference sequence). There are 13 residues in the CDR3.

This clone showed up just a few times. For the CDR3, the DNA is TGTGCCACCAGCAGAGACATTCAAAACCAAGAGACCCAGTACTTC. Its translation: CATSRDIQNQETQYF. The chain is built from TRBV15 and TRBJ2-5; no definite D call. In germline, CDR1 is LNHNV, CDR2 YYDKDF (reference sequence). This CDR3 region has 15 residues. Trimming removed 0 bases at V and 0 bases at J, with 8 bases between.

This chain links TRBV1 with TRBJ2-2; the table names TRBD2, a call not compared with the DNA. TRBV1 is a pseudogene segment. CDR3 length: 19 residues. Written as DNA, the CDR3 is TGCACCAGCAGCCCTCCTCGGACTAGCGGCGAAGCGAACACCGGGGAGCTGTTTTTT. Its protein is CTSSPPRTSGEANTGELFF.

This clone was seen more than once but under ten times. This chain connects TRBV5-6 to TRBJ2-7, with 7 bases lining up with TRBD2. Trimming removed 0 bases from V and 3 bases from J; junction bases left unmatched: 3. The germline V gene encodes CDR1 SGHDT and CDR2 YYEEEE. The CDR3 loop spans 14 amino acids. The chain's CDR3 is CASSLGLAFYEQYF. The CDR3 bases are TGTGCCAGCAGCTTGGGACTAGCTTTCTACGAGCAGTACTTC.

This sequence joins TRBV30 and TRBJ2-1; 14 nucleotides match TRBD2. Germline-derived CDR1 and CDR2 are GTSNPN and SVGIG (reference sequence). The CDR3 is made up of 18 amino acids. Losses at the gene ends were 1 base for V and 0 bases for J; bases not matched to a gene: 5. CDR3: CAWSGTSGGPSSYNEQFF. The CDR3 DNA reads as TGTGCCTGGAGTGGGACTAGCGGGGGGCCCAGCTCCTACAATGAGCAGTTCTTC.

The V and J genes are TRBV6-6 and TRBJ1-4; D unresolved. Germline-derived CDR1 and CDR2 are MNHNY and SVGAGI (reference sequence). Trimming took 10 bases from V and 0 from J, leaving 9 bases between them. CDR3 size: 13 residues. The CDR3 DNA reads as TGTGCCACCTTATCTGCAACTAATGAAAAACTGTTTTTT. Amino acid sequence: CATLSATNEKLFF.

This chain joins TRBV11-3 and TRBJ2-5; 9 bases align to TRBD2. The CDR3 consists of 16 residues. CDR1 is SGHNT, CDR2 YENEEA, per germline. The V and J ends lost 1 base and 2 bases, in that order; junction bases with no gene match: 5. Here the CDR3 reads CASSLGSGGMQETQYF. The CDR3 DNA sequence: TGTGCCAGCAGCTTAGGTAGCGGGGGCATGCAAGAGACCCAGTACTTC.